One sample yielded the 8 T cell receptor beta chains listed below, sequenced in a study of blood T cell repertoires in COVID-19. The method was immunoSEQ multiplex PCR; TCRdb's version includes in-frame clones alone and lacks a portion of them. In the table there are 200,000 to 300,000 clones, about 87% of which are singletons. The specimen was peripheral blood. The receptors here all came from a human donor in a cohort sampled during active COVID-19.

The chain is built from TRBV7-2 and TRBJ2-4; no firm D call. The V end was cut by 5 bases, the J end by 2 bases, with 13 bases between. The germline V gene has CDR1 SGHTA and CDR2 FQGNSA. CDR3 size: 15 residues. The CDR3 coding sequence is TGTGCCAGCAGCCTGGCGGAGTCGTCCAAAAACATTCAGTACTTC. Translating gives CASSLAESSKNIQYF.

The chain joins TRBV27 to TRBJ2-6; no clear D. V was pared by 3 bases and J by 2 bases, with 8 bases between. CDR3 length: 15 amino acids. Germline CDR1 is MNHEY and CDR2 is SMNVEV (reference sequence). CDR3 DNA sequence: TGTGCCAGCAGTTTTGGCCGAACTGGGGCCAACGTCCTGACTTTC. Its translation: CASSFGRTGANVLTF.

This clone came up a few times. The chain is built from TRBV15 and TRBJ2-1, with 7 bases fitting TRBD2. The CDR3 has 15 residues. The V gene end was trimmed by 3 bases and the J gene end by 3 bases; junction bases not matched to a gene: 5. CDR1 is LNHNV and CDR2 is YYDKDF in the germline V gene (reference sequence). This CDR3 is CATSSRTRGYNEQFF. For the CDR3, the DNA is TGTGCCACCAGCAGTAGGACTAGAGGCTACAATGAGCAGTTCTTC.

The chain joins TRBV7-3 to TRBJ2-1, with TRBD2 identical over 9 bases. V shed 1 base and J 6 bases; nucleotides not matched to a gene: 4. CDR3 size: 15 residues. CDR1 is SGHTA and CDR2 is FQGTGA in the germline V gene. The chain's CDR3 is CASSLKAGGGNEQFF. CDR3 in DNA: TGTGCCAGCAGCTTAAAAGCGGGAGGAGGCAATGAGCAGTTCTTC.

The genes are TRBV7-9 and TRBJ1-1, with 9 bases matching TRBD1. The trim removed 4 bases at V and 11 bases at J, leaving 8 bases unmatched. The CDR3 runs 13 residues. Germline lookup yields CDR1 SEHNR and CDR2 FQNEAQ (reference sequence). CDR3 bases: TGTGCCAGCAGCTCCGACACCGGGACAGGGGCTTTCTTT. Its protein product is CASSSDTGTGAFF.

V usage is TRBV6-6 and J usage is TRBJ2-5; 9 nucleotides align to TRBD1. CDR1 and CDR2 (germline): MNHNY, SVGAGI (reference sequence). The junction had 6 bases not matched to a gene; V was cut back by 6 bases and J by 4 bases. The length of the CDR3 is 14 residues. This CDR3 is CASRGQGGGETQYF. Written as DNA, the CDR3 is TGTGCCAGCAGGGGACAGGGAGGAGGAGAGACCCAGTACTTC.

This chain connects TRBV13 to TRBJ2-3, with 8 bases aligning to TRBD2. The CDR3 runs to 17 residues. Germline V gene lookup returns CDR1 PRHDT and CDR2 FYEKMQ (reference sequence). Unmatched junction bases numbered 15, after V lost 7 bases and J lost 3 bases. The chain's CDR3 is CASTGPGGPGFTDTQYF. The CDR3 bases are TGTGCCAGCACCGGTCCGGGGGGGCCGGGGTTTACAGATACGCAGTATTTT.

The V and J genes are TRBV27 and TRBJ2-3, with unresolved D. The CDR3 consists of 16 residues. The germline V gene has CDR1 MNHEY and CDR2 SMNVEV (reference sequence). Trimming stripped 2 bases from V and 2 bases from J, with 14 bases between. CDR3 sequence: CASSLTKIEVTDTQYF. The CDR3 bases are TGTGCCAGCAGTTTAACCAAGATAGAGGTCACAGATACGCAGTATTTT.